Listed below are T cell receptor beta chains from one sample, sequenced in a study of identical twins. Each CDR3 protein gets one entry after TCRdb re-called the 5' RACE reads with MiXCR. The sample gives 450,000 to 650,000 distinct CDR3 sequences, around a tenth of which show up once; 2.5% to 3% is in the top ten. The sample was also reused in another study, on yellow fever vaccine responses in identical twins.

The sample taken for sequencing was PBMCs. The receptors shown here come from a young woman in good health. Each CDR3 is given with its conserved first and last residue. The D gene is left open where the match is weak. Size tells how often a clone was seen (once, few, many) or the class of an expanded clone, and some rows leave it out.

d_call: NA; j_call: TRBJ1-5; clone_size: NA; v_call: TRBV29-1; cdr3_aa: CSVGDGAGYQPQHF; cdr3_nt: TGCAGCGTTGGTGACGGAGCTGGCTATCAGCCCCAGCATTTT
d_call: TRBD2; j_call: TRBJ2-3; clone_size: many; v_call: TRBV4-1; cdr3_aa: CASSPPGGVGTQYF; cdr3_nt: TGCGCCAGCAGCCCCCCGGGAGGGGTGGGTACGCAGTATTTT
d_call: NA; j_call: TRBJ2-3; clone_size: few; v_call: TRBV6-1; cdr3_aa: CASSELADSTDTQYF; cdr3_nt: TGTGCCAGCAGTGAATTAGCGGATAGCACAGATACGCAGTATTTT
d_call: NA; j_call: TRBJ1-2; clone_size: few; v_call: TRBV5-1; cdr3_aa: CASRDTDGYYGYTF; cdr3_nt: TGCGCCAGCAGGGACACCGACGGGTACTATGGCTACACCTTC
d_call: NA; j_call: TRBJ2-7; clone_size: few; v_call: TRBV15; cdr3_aa: CATSSTIKEGPRAVPAEQYF; cdr3_nt: TGTGCCACCAGCAGTACTATCAAAGAAGGCCCACGAGCAGTACCAGCCGAGCAGTACTTC
d_call: NA; j_call: TRBJ1-5; clone_size: NA; v_call: TRBV19; cdr3_aa: CASSIFGSNQPQHF; cdr3_nt: TGTGCCAGTAGTATTTTTGGTAGCAATCAGCCCCAGCATTTT
d_call: NA; j_call: TRBJ2-7; clone_size: many; v_call: TRBV20-1; cdr3_aa: CSAADPGPNYEQYF; cdr3_nt: TGCAGTGCTGCCGACCCCGGCCCGAACTACGAGCAGTACTTC
d_call: NA; j_call: TRBJ2-1; clone_size: NA; v_call: TRBV15; cdr3_aa: CATSRDLGVGAESQFF; cdr3_nt: TGTGCCACCAGCAGAGATCTCGGTGTCGGGGCCGAATCGCAGTTCTTC
d_call: NA; j_call: TRBJ2-2; clone_size: NA; v_call: TRBV28; cdr3_aa: CASSLRGPDTGELFF; cdr3_nt: TGTGCCAGCAGTTTGCGGGGCCCCGACACCGGGGAGCTGTTTTTT
d_call: NA; j_call: TRBJ1-1; clone_size: NA; v_call: TRBV5-1; cdr3_aa: CASSFSRVGTEAFF; cdr3_nt: TGCGCCAGCAGCTTTAGCAGGGTTGGCACTGAAGCTTTCTTT
d_call: TRBD1; j_call: TRBJ2-7; clone_size: few; v_call: TRBV29-1; cdr3_aa: CSVVDGQGDEQYF; cdr3_nt: TGCAGCGTTGTGGATGGACAGGGCGACGAGCAGTACTTC
d_call: TRBD2; j_call: TRBJ2-7; clone_size: NA; v_call: TRBV19; cdr3_aa: CASSISTSGSSYEQYF; cdr3_nt: TGTGCCAGTAGTATATCTACTAGCGGGAGCTCCTACGAGCAGTACTTC
d_call: NA; j_call: TRBJ2-3; clone_size: NA; v_call: TRBV7-3; cdr3_aa: CASSDEGLTDTQYF; cdr3_nt: TGTGCCAGCAGCGACGAGGGACTTACAGATACGCAGTATTTT
d_call: TRBD1; j_call: TRBJ2-2; clone_size: few; v_call: TRBV2; cdr3_aa: CATGPNTGELFF; cdr3_nt: TGTGCGACAGGGCCTAACACCGGGGAGCTGTTTTTT
d_call: TRBD2; j_call: TRBJ2-3; clone_size: few; v_call: TRBV27; cdr3_aa: CASSLFSAGGPGDTQYF; cdr3_nt: TGTGCCAGCAGTTTATTCTCTGCGGGAGGGCCGGGAGATACGCAGTATTTT
d_call: NA; j_call: TRBJ2-1; clone_size: many; v_call: TRBV29-1; cdr3_aa: CSVAHGASYNEQFF; cdr3_nt: TGCAGCGTTGCCCATGGGGCCTCCTACAATGAGCAGTTCTTC
d_call: TRBD2; j_call: TRBJ2-1; clone_size: NA; v_call: TRBV20-1; cdr3_aa: CSAASGRGYNEQFF; cdr3_nt: TGCAGTGCTGCAAGCGGGAGGGGATACAATGAGCAGTTCTTC
d_call: TRBD2; j_call: TRBJ2-1; clone_size: NA; v_call: TRBV10-3; cdr3_aa: CAIRGGLAPVDEQFF; cdr3_nt: TGTGCCATCAGGGGTGGACTAGCGCCTGTCGATGAGCAGTTCTTC
d_call: TRBD2; j_call: TRBJ2-3; clone_size: many; v_call: TRBV5-1; cdr3_aa: CASSQTSGLTDTQYF; cdr3_nt: TGCGCCAGCAGCCAGACTAGCGGGCTCACAGATACGCAGTATTTT
d_call: NA; j_call: TRBJ2-2; clone_size: few; v_call: TRBV2; cdr3_aa: CASSGSGWGQGNTGELFF; cdr3_nt: TGTGCCAGCAGTGGGTCAGGATGGGGGCAGGGGAACACCGGGGAGCTGTTTTTT
d_call: NA; j_call: TRBJ2-6; clone_size: few; v_call: TRBV5-5; cdr3_aa: CASSYQGPGANVLTF; cdr3_nt: TGTGCCAGCAGCTACCAGGGTCCTGGGGCCAACGTCCTGACTTTC
d_call: TRBD1; j_call: TRBJ2-7; clone_size: NA; v_call: TRBV28; cdr3_aa: CASTSPGTGPRGEDEQYF; cdr3_nt: TGTGCCAGCACCTCACCCGGGACAGGGCCCCGTGGAGAGGACGAGCAGTACTTC
d_call: NA; j_call: TRBJ2-1; clone_size: NA; v_call: TRBV7-2; cdr3_aa: CASSSGPTMRQFF; cdr3_nt: TGTGCCAGCAGCTCCGGCCCTACAATGAGGCAGTTCTTC
d_call: NA; j_call: TRBJ1-2; clone_size: many; v_call: TRBV29-1; cdr3_aa: CSVESGGHYGYTF; cdr3_nt: TGCAGCGTTGAGTCGGGGGGGCACTATGGCTACACCTTC
d_call: NA; j_call: TRBJ2-7; clone_size: few; v_call: TRBV12-3/TRBV12-4; cdr3_aa: CASSLSGNEQYF; cdr3_nt: TGTGCCAGCAGTTTATCAGGGAACGAGCAGTACTTC
d_call: TRBD1; j_call: TRBJ2-1; clone_size: NA; v_call: TRBV10-3; cdr3_aa: CAISESLQGGVF; cdr3_nt: TGTGCCATCAGTGAGTCCTTACAGGGGGGAGTCTTC
d_call: NA; j_call: TRBJ1-2; clone_size: many; v_call: TRBV7-2; cdr3_aa: CASSLGTVEYGYTF; cdr3_nt: TGTGCCAGCAGCTTAGGTACAGTAGAGTATGGCTACACCTTC
d_call: TRBD2; j_call: TRBJ2-7; clone_size: few; v_call: TRBV4-3; cdr3_aa: CASSQDGASGSYEQYF; cdr3_nt: TGCGCCAGCAGCCAAGATGGGGCTAGCGGGAGCTACGAGCAGTACTTC
d_call: TRBD1; j_call: TRBJ1-1; clone_size: many; v_call: TRBV4-2; cdr3_aa: CASSPAGTGSVTEAFF; cdr3_nt: TGTGCCAGCAGCCCTGCCGGGACAGGGTCGGTAACTGAAGCTTTCTTT
d_call: NA; j_call: TRBJ2-3; clone_size: many; v_call: TRBV14; cdr3_aa: CASSHRKDSPLNF; cdr3_nt: TGTGCCAGCAGCCATCGTAAGGACAGTCCATTGAATTTT
d_call: NA; j_call: TRBJ2-7; clone_size: many; v_call: TRBV3-1; cdr3_aa: CASSQDWGYSTEQYF; cdr3_nt: TGTGCCAGCAGCCAAGATTGGGGCTACTCCACCGAGCAGTACTTC
d_call: NA; j_call: TRBJ2-5; clone_size: many; v_call: TRBV6-5; cdr3_aa: CASSYGGGNRGETQYF; cdr3_nt: TGTGCCAGCAGTTACGGCGGGGGCAACCGGGGAGAGACCCAGTACTTC
d_call: TRBD2; j_call: TRBJ2-1; clone_size: few; v_call: TRBV20-1; cdr3_aa: CSARDRSGRDEQFF; cdr3_nt: TGCAGTGCTAGAGATCGTAGCGGGAGGGATGAGCAGTTCTTC
d_call: TRBD2; j_call: TRBJ2-4; clone_size: NA; v_call: TRBV20-1; cdr3_aa: CSALAGGDIQYF; cdr3_nt: TGCAGTGCTCTAGCGGGAGGTGACATTCAGTACTTC
d_call: TRBD1; j_call: TRBJ2-2; clone_size: few; v_call: TRBV5-1; cdr3_aa: CASSLVRDSSSNTGELFF; cdr3_nt: TGCGCCAGCAGCTTGGTTCGGGACAGTTCATCGAACACCGGGGAGCTGTTTTTT